Listed below are T cell receptor beta chains from one sample, sequenced in a study of memory CD4+ T cells and cytomegalovirus serostatus. The method was immunoSEQ multiplex PCR; TCRdb's version includes in-frame clones alone and lacks a portion of them. The sample consists of about 80,000 clones, more than 70% of them appearing once. Sequenced: memory CD4+ T cells from blood. The receptors derive from an adult in good health and CMV-seronegative. Each CDR3 is given with its conserved first and last residue. D genes are given only for firm matches. Expanded clones are given a class, and other clones once, few, many or no size at all.

. TRBJ2-4 . TRBV6-6 14 TGTGCCAGCAGCTCTCGAATAGCCAAAAACATTCAGTACTTC CASSSRIAKNIQYF
. TRBJ1-2 . TRBV6-6 16 TGTGCCAGCAGTTACTCTTCGGACACCTCTAACTATGGCTACACCTTC CASSYSSDTSNYGYTF
once TRBJ1-5 . TRBV5-6 14 TGTGCCAGCAGCGGGGGTGTACTTAATCAGCCCCAGCATTTT CASSGGVLNQPQHF
few TRBJ1-2 . TRBV15 16 TGTGCCACCAGCAGAGTCCCCCCCTCCCTAGACTATGGCTACACCTTC CATSRVPPSLDYGYTF
. TRBJ1-2 . TRBV7-9 14 TGTGCCAGCAGCCAGGGGCTAGCTAACTATGGCTACACCTTC CASSQGLANYGYTF
few TRBJ2-5 . TRBV10-3 13 TGTGCCATCAGTGAGAGGGGGCAAGAGACCCAGTACTTC CAISERGQETQYF
. TRBJ1-2 . TRBV30 11 TGTGCCTGGAGCGTGGGATCTATCTACACCTTC CAWSVGSIYTF
. TRBJ1-5 TRBD1 TRBV28 14 TGTGCCAGCGTCCAGGGGGGGTCGGGTCAGCCCCAGCATTTT CASVQGGSGQPQHF
. TRBJ1-5 TRBD1 TRBV19 14 TGTGCCAGTACCATGGGACAGGGCAATCAGCCCCAGCATTTT CASTMGQGNQPQHF
. TRBJ2-7 . TRBV18 13 TGTGCCAGCTCACCACCCGGGGCTAACGAGCAGTACTTC CASSPPGANEQYF
. TRBJ2-3 . TRBV15 13 TGTGCCACCAGCAGAGATATGACAGATACGCAGTATTTT CATSRDMTDTQYF
. TRBJ2-2 . TRBV5-4 13 TGTGCCAGCAGCTTCCCAGAAGACGGGGAGCTGTTTTTT CASSFPEDGELFF
. TRBJ1-2 . TRBV19 15 TGTGCCACGTCCGGGACCCTGACCTCTAACTATGGCTACACCTTC CATSGTLTSNYGYTF
. TRBJ1-6 TRBD1 TRBV18 16 TGTGCCAGCTCACCAGAACAGGGGGCATATGGTTCACCCCTCCACTTT CASSPEQGAYGSPLHF
once TRBJ2-1 TRBD2 TRBV5-1 16 TGCGCCAGCAGCTTGGAGCCAGCGGGGGTCCAAAATGAGCAGTTCTTC CASSLEPAGVQNEQFF
. TRBJ1-2 TRBD1 TRBV11-2 17 TGTGCCAGCAGCCTCTCGCCAGGGGGCGAGGTATGGTATGGCTACACCTTC CASSLSPGGEVWYGYTF
few TRBJ1-1 . TRBV5-1 15 TGCGCCAGCAGCTTGGGGGCAGGGGATAACACTGAAGCTTTCTTT CASSLGAGDNTEAFF
. TRBJ1-5 . TRBV29-1 13 TGCAGCGTTGATTTGGGAAGCAATCAGCCCCAGCATTTT CSVDLGSNQPQHF
. TRBJ1-2 . TRBV7-9 11 TGTGCCAGCAGCTTAATAAGGGGCTACACCTTC CASSLIRGYTF
. TRBJ1-3 . TRBV30 14 TGTGCCTGGAGTCCGGGAGTACCTGGAAACACCATATATTTT CAWSPGVPGNTIYF
. TRBJ2-3 TRBD1 TRBV2 13 TGTGCCAGCAGTATTGACAGGGCAGATACGCAGTATTTT CASSIDRADTQYF
. TRBJ2-7 . TRBV5-1 11 TGCGCCAGCAGCTTAAGGGACGAGCAGTACTTC CASSLRDEQYF
. TRBJ2-7 . TRBV5-1 14 TGCGCCAGCAGCTTGGGGTCAGGAACCTACGAGCAGTACTTC CASSLGSGTYEQYF
. TRBJ1-2 . TRBV7-2 12 TGTGCCAGCAGGAGAGGGAGGTATGGCAACACCTTC CASRRGRYGNTF
. TRBJ1-6 TRBD1 TRBV15 12 TGTGCCACCGGGACAGAGCATTCACCCCTCCACTTT CATGTEHSPLHF
. TRBJ1-1 TRBD1 TRBV5-5 15 TGTGCCAGCAGCTTCGACAGGGTAGGGGTCACTGAAGCTTTCTTT CASSFDRVGVTEAFF
. TRBJ2-1 . TRBV30 12 TGTGCCTGGAGTGTACGGGGGCATGAGCAGTTCTTC CAWSVRGHEQFF
. TRBJ2-7 . TRBV2 13 TGTGCAACCGGGGAGGGGGCGTTCTACGAGCAGTACTTC CATGEGAFYEQYF
few TRBJ1-2 . TRBV29-1 12 TGCAGCGCTGAGACAGTTAACTATGGCTACACCTTC CSAETVNYGYTF
. TRBJ2-1 . TRBV7-2 14 TGTGCCAGCAGCCTACGCATGAGGGTCTATGAGCAGTTCTTC CASSLRMRVYEQFF
. TRBJ2-3 . TRBV20-1 10 TGCAGTGCGCGCGGAGATACGCAGTATTTT CSARGDTQYF
. TRBJ1-6 . TRBV21-1 17 TGTGCCAGCAGCAAAGAGCCACCCGGGGCCGCCAATGGGCCCCTCCACTTT CASSKEPPGAANGPLHF
. TRBJ2-5 TRBD1 TRBV5-1 15 TGCGCCAGCAGCTTATTGGGACAGGGGGCTGAGACCCAGTACTTC CASSLLGQGAETQYF
. TRBJ2-7 TRBD2 TRBV28 15 TGTGCCAGCAGTTCCACGGGGGGGGGATGGGAGGAGCAGTACTTC CASSSTGGGWEEQYF
. TRBJ1-4 . TRBV4-2 15 TGTGCCAGCAGCCCCTCCGCTTCAACTAATGAAAAACTGTTTTTT CASSPSASTNEKLFF
. TRBJ2-7 TRBD2 TRBV4-2 19 TGTGCCAGCAGCCAAGATCTAGCGGGGGCTTCCTCCCTATCCTACGAGCAGTACTTC CASSQDLAGASSLSYEQYF
. TRBJ2-7 TRBD2 TRBV7-2 16 TGTGCCAGCAGCTTAGCGCTTGCGGGGGGGTGGTACGAGCAGTACTTC CASSLALAGGWYEQYF